This T cell receptor (beta chain) emerged from a study of OX40 agonist ivuxolimab in advanced cancers. With respect to the entire study: Ivuxolimab, which targeted the costimulatory receptor OX40 (CD134), was an agonistic, fully human IgG2 monoclonal antibody. Intravenous ivuxolimab was administered to patients every 2 weeks at six dose levels: 0.01, 0.1, 0.3, 1.5, 3 and 10 mg/kg. Of the approximately 50 patients in dose escalation, around 20 had hepatocellular carcinoma, around 15 had melanoma, 9 had renal cell carcinoma and 9 had head and neck cancer. The dose-escalation cohort was 80% to 90% male with a mean age of about 60 years, ranging from roughly 20 to 80. Patients were allowed to have had prior anti-PD-1, anti-PD-L1 or anti-CTLA-4 therapy, and approximately 39% of the dose-escalation patients had been treated with checkpoint inhibitors. Partial responses occurred in three dose-escalation patients: two with cutaneous melanoma and one with hepatocellular carcinoma. Peripheral TCRbeta sequencing aimed to test whether ivuxolimab altered TCR sequence diversity and caused clonal T-cell expansion. The monotherapy dose-escalation portion (N ≈ 55 patients) of the phase I ivuxolimab trial is reported in the paper.

Points the paper makes about the study in general: Which antigens the clonally expanded peripheral T cells were specific for was not determined. In partial responders in the 0.1-3.0 mg/kg groups, normalized peripheral clonal expansion was found to be among the lowest, especially among CD8+ T cells. Low levels of normalized T-cell clonal expansion were also seen in some patients who did not respond. After ivuxolimab, CD8+ T cells had more expanded clones than CD4+ T cells on average. At doses of 0.1 to 3.0 mg/kg, clonal expansion of both CD4+ and CD8+ T cells in blood was seen between baseline and week 6.

Note on this clone: Its antigen remains undetermined. Base qualities are not provided; no much larger clone lies one nucleotide away.

For sequencing of the TCRbeta CDR3 region, genomic DNA was extracted from the sorted cells. TCRbeta CDR3 regions were sequenced using the immunoSEQ Assay. This immuneACCESS table, as held by TCRdb, lists in-frame sequences with V and J called but not all clones. Of the missing ones, under half trace to an unresolved V gene in checked studies; the others have no known cause. The sample table shows about 100,000 clones, and around 89% are seen once. 0.15% to 0.2% of the sample is taken by the ten largest. Patients with a history of autoimmune disease or receiving systemic immunosuppression were excluded from the trial. Peripheral blood for TCR sequencing was collected from all dose cohorts at baseline, on cycle 4 day 1, and on cycle 7 day 1. Samples came from an open-label, multicenter, first-in-human phase I dose-escalation trial of ivuxolimab. The trial enrolled adults with locally advanced or metastatic head and neck squamous cell, hepatocellular, melanoma or renal cell carcinoma. Before TCR sequencing, CD4+ and CD8+ T cells were separately sorted from peripheral blood.

The germline V gene provides CDR1 SGHRS and CDR2 YFSETQ. V is reduced by 0 bases and J by 2 bases, leaving a spacing of 10 bases between them. The CDR3 measures 15 amino acids from cysteine to phenylalanine. Only the CDR3 part of the read is kept: 45 bases, read in frame from the first base. This receptor chain uses TRBV5-1 and TRBJ2-3; the D region may be TRBD1 or TRBD2, each matching 5 bases equally. Sample: CD4+ or CD8+ T cells sorted from blood, taken in a trial of the OX40 agonist ivuxolimab. The clonotype was recovered from an adult with an advanced solid tumor such as melanoma, head and neck, liver or kidney cancer. Here the CDR3 is given as CASSLAGDPTDTQYF. In nucleotide form, the sequence is TGCGCCAGCAGCTTGGCCGGGGACCCCACAGATACGCAGTATTTT.